This record looks at one T cell receptor beta chain sequence and its context. Its antigen is not known. These data belong to a study of cytomegalovirus exposure and HLA in healthy donors. Whole-study results and caveats: V- and J-gene trimming in TCR beta was tied to a missense DCLRE1C variant by an analysis performed later. Most TCRs appeared rarely, but some public TCRs recurred in many donors. As a later analysis revealed, the rate of TCR association differed by HLA locus, with DRB1 most and HLA-C fewest.

The germline V gene encodes CDR1 MNHEY and CDR2 SVGAGI. V lost 7 bases to trimming and J lost 8 bases, with 18 bases between them. The CDR3 loop spans 14 amino acids. With 60 Vbeta and 13 Jbeta primers, the PCR was carried out. Only in-frame clones appear in the TCRdb table, and some are missing; sequencing was by immunoSEQ multiplex PCR. The sample consists of around 100,000 clones, 74% of them appearing once. The receptor was derived from a woman between 40 and 50 years old in good health and CMV-seropositive. The sequenced sample consisted of PBMCs. The chain has TRBV6-5 and TRBJ2-4; TRBD2 might be the D (5 bases). The CDR3 reads CASTMDYIGDIQYF. The CDR3 DNA reads as TGTGCCAGCACCATGGATTACATCGGGGACATTCAGTACTTC.